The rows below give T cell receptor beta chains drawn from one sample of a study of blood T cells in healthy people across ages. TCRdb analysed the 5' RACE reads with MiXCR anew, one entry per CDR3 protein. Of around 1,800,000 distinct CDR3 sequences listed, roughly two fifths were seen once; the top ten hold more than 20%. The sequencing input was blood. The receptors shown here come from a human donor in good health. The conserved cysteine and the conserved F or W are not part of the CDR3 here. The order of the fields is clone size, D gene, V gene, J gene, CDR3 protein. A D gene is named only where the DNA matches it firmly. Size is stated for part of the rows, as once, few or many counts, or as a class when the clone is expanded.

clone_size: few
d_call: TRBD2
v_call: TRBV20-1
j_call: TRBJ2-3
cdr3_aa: SAPSSGSSDTQY

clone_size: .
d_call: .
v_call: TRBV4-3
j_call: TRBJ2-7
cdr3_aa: ASSQDPPASEYYEQY

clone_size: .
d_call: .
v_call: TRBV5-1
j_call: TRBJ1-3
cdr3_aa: ASSATGSGNTIY

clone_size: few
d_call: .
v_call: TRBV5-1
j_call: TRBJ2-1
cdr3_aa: ASSLRLGIYNEQF

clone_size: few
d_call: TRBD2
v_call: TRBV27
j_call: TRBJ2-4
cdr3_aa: ASRLSGGAVIQY

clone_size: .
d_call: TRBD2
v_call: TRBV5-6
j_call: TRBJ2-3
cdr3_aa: ASSGPGLAVSTDTQY

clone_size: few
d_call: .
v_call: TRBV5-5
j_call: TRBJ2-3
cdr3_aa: ASSWPQGRAREDTQY

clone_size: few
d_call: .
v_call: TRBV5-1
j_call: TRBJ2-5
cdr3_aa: ASSHDLSGETQY

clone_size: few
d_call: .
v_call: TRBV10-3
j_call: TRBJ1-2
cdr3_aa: AISESTAGINYGYT

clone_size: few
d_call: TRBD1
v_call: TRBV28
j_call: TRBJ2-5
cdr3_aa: ASSLSQGAKTQY

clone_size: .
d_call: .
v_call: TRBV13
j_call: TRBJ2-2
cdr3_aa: ANATPPWTRGTNTGELF

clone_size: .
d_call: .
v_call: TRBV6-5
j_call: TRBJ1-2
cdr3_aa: ASSYSGTSGRDGYT

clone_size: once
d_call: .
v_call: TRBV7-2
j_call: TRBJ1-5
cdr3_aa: ASSLRGNWQPQH

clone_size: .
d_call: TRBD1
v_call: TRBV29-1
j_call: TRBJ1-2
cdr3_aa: SVEGSGGKLYGYT